Below are 23 T cell receptor beta chains sequenced from a single sample in a study of shared T cell receptors in the human thymus (TCRdb year 2021). To prepare the library, the immunoSEQ multiplex PCR assay was applied. In TCRdb, the immuneACCESS table is reduced to in-frame sequences with V and J assigned. These tables do not hold every clone; where another copy was compared, an unresolved V gene accounts for under half, and the others remain unexplained. The sample records about 500,000 clones, roughly 74% of which are singletons. The ten top clones hold less than 0.015% of the sample. These sequences were also reported in another study, on human thymus T cells.

The sample comprised thymocytes. These receptors originate from a boy in the first two years of life with a congenital heart defect. Donor details come from another sample of the same person, matched by shared clones.

The V gene is TRBV28, the J gene TRBJ2-6, with 9 positions matching TRBD1. CDR3 length: 19 amino acids. V dropped 8 bases and J dropped 4; count of bases not matched to a gene: 18. The germline CDR1 and CDR2 sequences are MDHEN and SYDVKM. This CDR3 reads CASGPEGTGYFSGANVLTF. DNA of the CDR3: TGTGCCAGCGGCCCAGAAGGGACAGGGTACTTCTCCGGGGCCAACGTCCTGACTTTC.

CDR3 protein: CASSRLAGGHSYNEQFF. The CDR3 region has the DNA TGTGCCAGCAGTCGACTAGCGGGAGGACATTCCTACAATGAGCAGTTCTTC. The V gene is TRBV27, the J gene TRBJ2-1; 13 bases line up with TRBD2. J lost 1 base, V lost 5 bases, and 5 bases had no gene match. CDR1 is MNHEY, CDR2 SMNVEV, per germline (reference sequence). CDR3 length: 17 residues.

This chain links TRBV10-3 with TRBJ2-2, with a possible D match to TRBD2 (6 bases). The CDR3 runs to 15 residues. V shed 7 bases and J shed 5 bases, with 17 bases lying between them. Germline assignment: CDR1 ENHRY and CDR2 SYGVKD. Here the CDR3 DNA reads TGTGCCATCACGAAGAGACGGGGAGGAACCGGGGAGCTGTTTTTT. It encodes CAITKRRGGTGELFF.

V gene TRBV2 combines with J gene TRBJ1-2; the match to TRBD1 covers 11 bases. The CDR3 is 13 residues long. The germline gives CDR1 SNHLY, CDR2 FYNNEI. V lost 9 bases to trimming and J lost 7 bases; unmatched junction nucleotides: 7. This CDR3 is CARPGQGAPGYTF. DNA of the CDR3: TGTGCCAGACCAGGACAGGGGGCGCCTGGCTACACCTTC.

This clone appeared once. This rearrangement joins TRBV9 to TRBJ2-1; TRBD2 matches 11 bases. Germline CDR1 is SGDLS and CDR2 is YYNGEE. Losses at the gene ends were 2 bases for V and 7 bases for J; bases not matched to a gene: 11. The CDR3 sequence is 17 residues long. CDR3 DNA sequence: TGTGCCAGCAGCGTGTCCTTTAGCGGGAGGGCCCTGAATGAGCAGTTCTTC. Its protein product is CASSVSFSGRALNEQFF. Together with reference TRBV9 and TRBJ2-1, the CDR3 gives the full variable domain: DSGVTQTPKHLITATGQRVTLRCSPRSGDLSVYWYQQSLDQGLQFLIQYYNGEERAKGNILERFSAQQFPDLHSELNLSSLELGDSALYFCASSVSFSGRALNEQFFGPGTRLTVL.

The V gene is TRBV7-9, the J gene TRBJ2-1; TRBD1 is a possible D gene (6 bases). The V end was cut by 5 bases, the J end by 8 bases, with 16 bases between. This CDR3 comprises 14 residues. CDR1 is SEHNR, CDR2 FQNEAQ, per germline (reference sequence). In nucleotides, the CDR3 is TGTGCCAGCAGCCTACAGGGTGCGGTCGATGAGCAGTTCTTC. Its translation: CASSLQGAVDEQFF.

The sample holds a few counts of this clone. The chain couples TRBV19 to TRBJ1-5; D might be TRBD1 (5 bases). Trimming stripped 5 bases from V and 6 bases from J, with 26 bases between. The CDR3 length is 18 residues. In germline, CDR1 is LNHDA, CDR2 SQIVND (reference sequence). In DNA form, the CDR3 reads TGTGCCAGTAGTCGCCTCCCCGGGACTACAAGGGACGGTCAGCCCCAGCATTTT. Translation gives CASSRLPGTTRDGQPQHF. Full variable domain (rest looked up from reference TRBV19 and TRBJ1-5): DGGITQSPKYLFRKEGQNVTLSCEQNLNHDAMYWYRQDPGQGLRLIYYSQIVNDFQKGDIAEGYSVSREKKESFPLTVTSAQKNPTAFYLCASSRLPGTTRDGQPQHFGDGTRLSIL.

This chain uses TRBV30 with TRBJ2-7; the match to TRBD2 covers 15 bases. The germline gives CDR1 GTSNPN, CDR2 SVGIG (reference sequence). CDR3 size: 18 residues. V dropped 4 bases and J dropped 1; count of bases not matched to a gene: 11. The CDR3, as DNA: TGTGCCTGGACCCCGGGACTAGCGGGAGGTTTTGGGTCCTACGAGCAGTACTTC. Translated: CAWTPGLAGGFGSYEQYF.

V usage is TRBV11-2 and J usage is TRBJ2-5; 7 bases line up with TRBD2. The junction had 5 bases not matched to a gene; V was cut back by 5 bases and J by 5 bases. Germline CDR1 reads SGHAT; CDR2 reads FQNNGV. This CDR3 is built from 13 residues. CDR3 bases: TGTGCCAGCAGCCAGGGAGGGAACGAGACCCAGTACTTC. Amino acids: CASSQGGNETQYF. Filled out from reference TRBV11-2 and TRBJ2-5, the complete variable domain reads EAGVAQSPRYKIIEKRQSVAFWCNPISGHATLYWYQQILGQGPKLLIQFQNNGVVDDSQLPKDRFSAERLKGVDSTLKIQPAKLEDSAVYLCASSQGGNETQYFGPGTRLLVL.

The chain employs TRBV4-1 and TRBJ2-3; 12 bases map to TRBD2. V shed 6 bases and J 4 bases; nucleotides not matched to a gene: 8. Germline assignment: CDR1 MGHRA and CDR2 YSYEKL. The CDR3 length is 16 residues. The DNA of the CDR3 is TGCGCCAGCAGGCAGCCTAGCGGGAGGGCCTCAGATACGCAGTATTTT. Protein: CASRQPSGRASDTQYF.

This clone was detected only once. The chain employs TRBV4-1 and TRBJ2-2; D gene unclear. This CDR3 is built from 14 residues. Germline-derived CDR1 and CDR2 are MGHRA and YSYEKL. The V gene lost 1 base and the J gene lost 1 base, with 4 bases spanning the gap. CDR3 sequence (DNA): TGCGCCAGCAGCCAAGGACAGAACACCGGGGAGCTGTTTTTT. It encodes CASSQGQNTGELFF.

The chain recombines TRBV28 with TRBJ1-1; 9 bases line up with TRBD1. The germline V gene has CDR1 MDHEN and CDR2 SYDVKM. V shed 3 bases, J shed 2 bases, and the junction held 7 bases outside the gene matches. The CDR3 covers 16 residues. The CDR3 region has the DNA TGTGCCAGCAGTTTCAAACAGGGGGCAAAAAACACTGAAGCTTTCTTT. Amino acid sequence: CASSFKQGAKNTEAFF.

V gene TRBV4-1 combines with J gene TRBJ2-5; D unclear. The CDR3 runs 16 residues. The V and J ends lost 1 base and 5 bases respectively, with 17 bases between them. In germline, CDR1 is MGHRA, CDR2 YSYEKL. Written as DNA, the CDR3 is TGCGCCAGCAGCCAAGTCCCCCAAGTGATGGAGGAGACCCAGTACTTC. As protein: CASSQVPQVMEETQYF.

The J gene is TRBJ2-2, the V gene TRBV14; 8 bases are a match to TRBD1. The CDR3 consists of 16 residues. Germline V lookup: CDR1 SGHDN, CDR2 FVKESK. Trimming cost V 1 base and J 2 bases; bases outside gene matches: 3. CDR3 nucleotide sequence: TGTGCCAGCAGCCAAGCGGGACAGGTTAACACCGGGGAGCTGTTTTTT. Translating gives CASSQAGQVNTGELFF.

Only a few counts were recorded for this clone. The rearrangement joins TRBV2 to TRBJ2-2; 13 bases line up with TRBD2. Germline assignment: CDR1 SNHLY and CDR2 FYNNEI. The CDR3 totals 17 residues. V lost 5 bases to trimming and J lost 0 bases; unmatched junction nucleotides: 3. The CDR3 nucleotides are TGTGCCAGCAGTCTAGGACTAGCGGGAGCGAACACCGGGGAGCTGTTTTTT. This gives the protein CASSLGLAGANTGELFF. The full variable domain, with the rest looked up from reference TRBV2 and TRBJ2-2, is EPEVTQTPSHQVTQMGQEVILRCVPISNHLYFYWYRQILGQKVEFLVSFYNNEISEKSEIFDDQFSVERPDGSNFTLKIRSTKLEDSAMYFCASSLGLAGANTGELFFGEGSRLTVL.

J is TRBJ2-3 and V is TRBV13; TRBD2 is a possible D gene (6 bases). Germline CDR1 and CDR2: PRHDT and FYEKMQ (reference sequence). The CDR3 totals 14 residues. V shed 5 bases and J shed 5 bases, with 14 bases lying between them. CDR3 in amino acids: CASSPPGAVDTQYF. In DNA, the CDR3 is TGTGCCAGCAGCCCCCCGGGAGCCGTAGATACGCAGTATTTT.

V and J are TRBV5-6 and TRBJ1-4; unclear D gene. V was clipped by 4 bases and J by 6 bases, with 10 bases between them. CDR1 is SGHDT, CDR2 YYEEEE, per germline. The CDR3 consists of 13 residues. Here the CDR3 reads CASSGRADEKLFF. In DNA form, the CDR3 reads TGTGCCAGCAGCGGGCGGGCAGATGAAAAACTGTTTTTT.

The rearrangement uses TRBV7-6 and TRBJ2-3; 7 bases map to TRBD2. The CDR3 consists of 21 residues. Germline CDR1 SGHVS, CDR2 FNYEAQ. V gave up 1 base and J gave up 4 bases; unmatched junction bases: 23. The CDR3: CASSLGRGSPSPVPQADTQYF. DNA of the CDR3: TGTGCCAGCAGCTTAGGGCGCGGGAGCCCTTCCCCGGTTCCCCAGGCAGATACGCAGTATTTT.

The chain couples TRBV6-1 to TRBJ2-6, with 8 bases fitting TRBD1. Germline V gene data show CDR1 as MNHNS and CDR2 as SASEGT. V lost 4 bases to trimming and J lost 0 bases; unmatched junction nucleotides: 14. The CDR3 is 20 amino acids. The CDR3 region has the DNA TGTGCCAGCAGTGGACCGTCGACAGGGGACCTCTCCTCTGGGGCCAACGTCCTGACTTTC. This sequence encodes CASSGPSTGDLSSGANVLTF.

This chain joins TRBV25-1 and TRBJ2-3; a possible D gene is TRBD2 (6 bases). V lost 3 bases and J lost 5, with 21 bases in between. This CDR3 region has 17 residues. Germline V CDR1 and CDR2: MGHDK, SYGVNS. The CDR3 reads CASSDPGGAGRGDTQYF. CDR3 DNA sequence: TGTGCCAGCAGTGATCCCGGGGGTGCGGGACGGGGAGATACGCAGTATTTT.

This clone was seen a single time. V and J are TRBV4-3 and TRBJ2-7; D may be TRBD1 (6 bases). The ends were cut back, 5 bases at V and 2 bases at J, with 19 bases in the middle. The CDR3 contains 16 residues. The germline CDR1 and CDR2 sequences are LGHNA and YSLEER. CDR3 amino acids: CASSLQADSDPYEQYF. Here the CDR3 DNA reads TGCGCCAGCAGCTTACAGGCGGACAGCGACCCCTACGAGCAGTACTTC.

In nucleotides, the CDR3 is TGTGCCACCAGCAGAGATTCGGCGGAAGGTAGGAATGAGCAGTTCTTC. Its protein is CATSRDSAEGRNEQFF. V and J are TRBV15 and TRBJ2-1; D unresolved. The V end was cut by 0 bases, the J end by 7 bases, with 16 bases between. The CDR3 covers 16 residues. Germline loops: CDR1 LNHNV, CDR2 YYDKDF (reference sequence). The whole variable domain, filled in from reference TRBV15 and TRBJ2-1, reads DAMVIQNPRYQVTQFGKPVTLSCSQTLNHNVMYWYQQKSSQAPKLLFHYYDKDFNNEADTPDNFQSRRPNTSFCFLDIRSPGLGDTAMYLCATSRDSAEGRNEQFFGPGTRLTVL.

This clone occurred a few times. CDR3 sequence (DNA): TGTGCCAGCAGCTTAGACAGGGGTAGGAAACTGTTTTTT. It translates to CASSLDRGRKLFF. V and J are TRBV7-3 and TRBJ1-4; 8 bases are a match to TRBD1. This CDR3 has 13 amino acids. Germline CDR1 reads SGHTA; CDR2 reads FQGTGA. J lost 11 bases, V lost 2 bases, and 4 bases had no gene match.